What follows are 9 T cell receptor beta chains derived from one specimen sequenced in a study of blood T cell repertoires in COVID-19. TCRdb's copy holds only in-frame clones and misses some; the assay was immunoSEQ multiplex PCR. The table has about 150,000 clones, 80% to 90% seen once. The sample comprised PBMCs or T cells enriched from blood (not recorded which). All receptors come from a man aged 50 to 60 who had recovered from COVID-19.

This rearrangement joins TRBV3-1 (or the pseudogene TRBV3-2) to TRBJ2-5; D perhaps matches TRBD2 (6 bases). The CDR3 has 15 residues. Trimming stripped 4 bases from V and 1 base from J, with 13 bases between. CDR1 is LGHDT, CDR2 YNNKEL, per germline (reference sequence). CDR3 DNA sequence: TGTGCCAGCAGCCCACAAACTAGCAGCCAAGAGACCCAGTACTTC. Amino acids: CASSPQTSSQETQYF.

This rearrangement joins TRBV18 to TRBJ2-5, with 7 bases fitting TRBD1. This CDR3 spans 14 amino acids. Germline V gene data show CDR1 as KGHSH and CDR2 as LQKENI. J lost 5 bases, V lost 1 base, and 4 bases had no gene match. CDR3 in DNA: TGTGCCAGCTCACCACAGGGGGCGGGCGAGACCCAGTACTTC. Its protein product is CASSPQGAGETQYF.

As DNA, the CDR3 is TGCGCCAGCAGTGCGGTTTCCTACGAGCAGTACTTC. Its translation: CASSAVSYEQYF. The gene calls are TRBV10-2 and TRBJ2-7; D is ambiguous. V dropped 4 bases and J dropped 1 base, with 5 bases sitting between them. Germline CDR1 reads WSHSY; CDR2 reads SAAADI. The CDR3 totals 12 residues.

This clone was counted a single time. The genes are TRBV29-1 and TRBJ2-3, with D maybe TRBD1 (6 bases). There are 14 residues in the CDR3. The V and J ends lost 6 bases and 0 bases respectively, with 13 bases between them. CDR1 and CDR2 from the germline V gene are SQVTM and ANQGSEA. The CDR3 DNA follows: TGCAGCGTCCGGACAGACACTAGCACAGATACGCAGTATTTT. This translates into CSVRTDTSTDTQYF.

In nucleotides, the CDR3 is TGTGCCACCAGCAGACCGGGACAGGGTCGGAACTATGGCTACACCTTC. Protein product: CATSRPGQGRNYGYTF. This sequence joins TRBV15 and TRBJ1-2; 9 nucleotides match TRBD1. The germline CDR1 and CDR2 sequences are LNHNV and YYDKDF (reference sequence). V shed 2 bases, J shed 2 bases, and the junction held 6 bases outside the gene matches. This CDR3 has 16 residues.

This clone was found a few times. The CDR3 region is CASSPPSGGATSEAFF. CDR3 coding DNA: TGTGCCAGCTCACCCCCGTCAGGGGGCGCGACTTCTGAAGCTTTCTTT. The V call is TRBV18, the J call TRBJ1-1; 8 bases are shared with TRBD1. In germline, CDR1 is KGHSH, CDR2 LQKENI. After removal of 3 bases from V and 6 bases from J, the junction contained 12 bases not matched to a gene. The CDR3 is 16 residues long.

This clone came up once. This chain joins TRBV3-1 (or the pseudogene TRBV3-2) and TRBJ2-1; 8 nucleotides line up with TRBD1. In germline, CDR1 is LGHDT, CDR2 YNNKEL (reference sequence). This CDR3 has 14 amino acids. Trimming removed 2 bases from V and 10 bases from J; junction bases left unmatched: 7. In nucleotides, the CDR3 is TGTGCCAGCAGCCAAACAACAGGGGGTATCGAGCAGTTCTTC. Protein product: CASSQTTGGIEQFF.

The chain carries TRBV5-5 and TRBJ2-5; TRBD1 aligns across 9 bases. CDR3 length equals 16 residues. V shed 0 bases and J 2 bases; nucleotides not matched to a gene: 5. The germline CDR1 and CDR2 sequences are SGHKS and YYEKEE (reference sequence). The DNA of the CDR3 is TGTGCCAGCAGCTTGGCCCTGACAGGGGGGCAAGAGACCCAGTACTTC. It codes for CASSLALTGGQETQYF.

V usage is TRBV2 and J usage is TRBJ2-7, with 7 nucleotides matching TRBD1. Looked up from germline, CDR1 is SNHLY and CDR2 is FYNNEI. The CDR3 sequence is 14 residues long. Trimming at V came to 1 base and at J to 5 bases, leaving 5 bases not matched to a gene. CDR3 loop: CASSEGQGVDEQYF. Written as DNA, the CDR3 is TGTGCCAGCAGTGAAGGGCAGGGGGTTGACGAGCAGTACTTC.